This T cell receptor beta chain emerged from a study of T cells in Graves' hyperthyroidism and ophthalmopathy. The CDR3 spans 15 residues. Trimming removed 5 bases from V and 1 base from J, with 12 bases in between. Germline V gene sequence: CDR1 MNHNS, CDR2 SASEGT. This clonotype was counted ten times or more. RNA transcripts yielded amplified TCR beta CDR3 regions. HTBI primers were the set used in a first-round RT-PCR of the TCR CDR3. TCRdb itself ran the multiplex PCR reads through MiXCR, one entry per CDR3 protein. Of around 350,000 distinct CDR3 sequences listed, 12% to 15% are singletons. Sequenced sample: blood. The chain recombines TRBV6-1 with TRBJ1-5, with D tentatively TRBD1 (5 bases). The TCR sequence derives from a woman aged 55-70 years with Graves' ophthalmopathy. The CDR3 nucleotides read TGTGCCAGCAGTATGGACATTCGGAGCAATCAGCCCCAGCATTTT. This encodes CASSMDIRSNQPQHF.